These T cell receptor beta chains were read from a single sample in a study of a mutant IDH1 vaccine in newly diagnosed glioma. Repertoires were generated with immunoSEQ multiplex PCR, while TCRdb's copy carries only in-frame clones and drops some. This table holds 20,000 to 25,000 clones, roughly nine tenths found once. Specimen: PBMCs, collected from a glioma patient treated with radiotherapy, temozolomide or both. These TCRs come from a man younger than 45 with glioma. Each CDR3 is given with its conserved first and last residue. Each record gives: clone size, D gene, V gene, J gene, CDR3 length, CDR3 DNA, CDR3 protein. The D gene is left open where the match is weak. For some rows the clone size is stated as once, few or many, or as a class when expanded; others skip it.

abundance: NA; d_gene: TRBD2; v_gene: TRBV5-6; j_gene: TRBJ2-7; len: 15; CDR3nt: TGTGCCAGCAGCTTGAGAGGACTAGTCAATCACGAGCAGTACTTC; CDR3aa: CASSLRGLVNHEQYF
abundance: NA; d_gene: NA; v_gene: TRBV7-9; j_gene: TRBJ2-7; len: 14; CDR3nt: TGTGCCAGCAGCTTAGGCAGAGAGGTCTACGAGCAGTACTTC; CDR3aa: CASSLGREVYEQYF
abundance: NA; d_gene: TRBD1; v_gene: TRBV6-1; j_gene: TRBJ2-3; len: 15; CDR3nt: TGTGCCAGCAGTGATCCACAGGGGATCACAGATACGCAGTATTTT; CDR3aa: CASSDPQGITDTQYF
abundance: NA; d_gene: TRBD1; v_gene: TRBV11-2; j_gene: TRBJ2-3; len: 16; CDR3nt: TGTGCCAGCAGCTTGGGACAGGGGTGGAGAACAGATACGCAGTATTTT; CDR3aa: CASSLGQGWRTDTQYF
abundance: NA; d_gene: NA; v_gene: TRBV6-9; j_gene: TRBJ2-5; len: 15; CDR3nt: TGTGCCAGCAGTTCCCGCCACAGGCTGGGGGAGACCCAGTACTTC; CDR3aa: CASSSRHRLGETQYF
abundance: NA; d_gene: NA; v_gene: TRBV9; j_gene: TRBJ2-7; len: 15; CDR3nt: TGTGCCAGCAGCGCAGACCGGGCGTACGCCTACGAGCAGTACTTC; CDR3aa: CASSADRAYAYEQYF
abundance: once; d_gene: TRBD2; v_gene: TRBV11-3; j_gene: TRBJ2-3; len: 15; CDR3nt: TGTGCCAGCAGCCTTAGACTAGCGGGAGCCGATACGCAGTATTTT; CDR3aa: CASSLRLAGADTQYF
abundance: NA; d_gene: TRBD1; v_gene: TRBV6-6; j_gene: TRBJ1-5; len: 10; CDR3nt: TGTGCCAGCGGGGACAGGGAACTGCATTTT; CDR3aa: CASGDRELHF
abundance: NA; d_gene: NA; v_gene: TRBV28; j_gene: TRBJ2-7; len: 13; CDR3nt: TGTGCCACCGGCCCGGGGCAGAGCTACGAGCAGTACTTC; CDR3aa: CATGPGQSYEQYF
abundance: NA; d_gene: TRBD1; v_gene: TRBV28; j_gene: TRBJ1-1; len: 15; CDR3nt: TGTGCCAGCAGTCCCCCCGTCGGACAGGGGGGAGAAGCTTTCTTT; CDR3aa: CASSPPVGQGGEAFF
abundance: NA; d_gene: NA; v_gene: TRBV30; j_gene: TRBJ1-1; len: 12; CDR3nt: TGTGCCTGGAACCCCCGGCAGACTGAAGCTTTCTTT; CDR3aa: CAWNPRQTEAFF
abundance: once; d_gene: NA; v_gene: TRBV5-1; j_gene: TRBJ2-6; len: 16; CDR3nt: TGCGCCAGCAGCTCGGACTTGTCTCTGGGAGCCAACGTCCTGACTTTC; CDR3aa: CASSSDLSLGANVLTF
abundance: NA; d_gene: TRBD1; v_gene: TRBV6-1; j_gene: TRBJ1-2; len: 15; CDR3nt: TGTGCCAGCAGTGAACAGTCCGGGACAGCTTATGGCTACACCTTC; CDR3aa: CASSEQSGTAYGYTF
abundance: NA; d_gene: NA; v_gene: TRBV19; j_gene: TRBJ1-1; len: 14; CDR3nt: TGTGCCAGTAGCCCATCAGTAGCTAACACTGAAGCTTTCTTT; CDR3aa: CASSPSVANTEAFF
abundance: NA; d_gene: NA; v_gene: TRBV11-2; j_gene: TRBJ1-2; len: 15; CDR3nt: TGTGCCAGCAGCCCCATGGCCGCATCCATCGATGGCTACACCTTC; CDR3aa: CASSPMAASIDGYTF